This T cell receptor (beta chain) is drawn from a study of CXCR3-negative and CXCR3-positive naive CD8 T cells. General study points: In cryopreserved cells, CXCR3 expression partially decreased, and fresh PBMCs were used in most assays. Within a donor, both naive subsets shared TRBV-TRBJ usage, unlike memory cells. Naive CXCR3-positive cells had TRB CDR3s more hydrophobic than those of CXCR3-negative naive cells. Both of the naive subsets showed about the same high diversity, but memory CD8+ cells had much less.

From germline, CDR1 is MGHRA and CDR2 YSYEKL. CDR3 length: 14 residues. In preparing the TRB cDNA libraries, 5' RACE with UMI labels was used. TCRdb reprocessed the 5' RACE reads and stores each CDR3 protein as one record, lacking DNA. There are about 57,000 distinct CDR3 sequences in the sample, with 0.53% held by the top ten. Comments on this clonotype: Its antigen remains unknown.

At a few hundred thousand cells each, triplicate sorts were carried out for each CD8+ T cell subset. The sequence was collected from a human donor in good health. Some clones in this sample may be carry-over from other donors' samples. V usage is TRBV4-1 and J usage is TRBJ1-1; without DNA, the TCRdb call of TRBD1 cannot be checked. Sequencing was done on a sample of naive CXCR3+ CD8+ T cells from blood. The sample's subset: CD45RO-CCR7+CD27+CD95- naive CD8+ T cells expressing CXCR3 (TNR3+). CDR3 region: CASSQVPDRTEAFF.